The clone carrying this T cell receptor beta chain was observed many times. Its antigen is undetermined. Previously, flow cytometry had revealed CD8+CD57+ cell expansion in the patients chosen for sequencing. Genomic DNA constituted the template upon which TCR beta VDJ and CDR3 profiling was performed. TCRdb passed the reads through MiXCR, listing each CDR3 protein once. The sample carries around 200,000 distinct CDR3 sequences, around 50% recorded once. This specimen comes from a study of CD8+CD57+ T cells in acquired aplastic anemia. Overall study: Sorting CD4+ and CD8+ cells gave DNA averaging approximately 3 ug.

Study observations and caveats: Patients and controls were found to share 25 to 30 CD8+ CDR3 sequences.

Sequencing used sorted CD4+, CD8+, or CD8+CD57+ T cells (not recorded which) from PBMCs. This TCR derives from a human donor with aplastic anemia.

The CDR3 DNA is TGTGCCAGCAGCCTTCACGAGTACGAGCAGTACTTC. This sequence encodes CASSLHEYEQYF. The rearrangement joins TRBV7-9 to TRBJ2-7; D is ambiguous. Deletions cut 5 bases from V and 4 bases from J, with 9 bases between. Germline CDR1 reads SEHNR; CDR2 reads FQNEAQ (reference sequence). This CDR3 is 12 amino acids long. The full variable domain, in which reference TRBV7-9 and TRBJ2-7 provide the parts outside the CDR3, is DTGVSQNPRHKITKRGQNVTFRCDPISEHNRLYWYRQTLGQGPEFLTYFQNEAQLEKSRLLSDRFSAERPKGSFSTLEIQRTEQGDSAMYLCASSLHEYEQYFGPGTRLTVT.